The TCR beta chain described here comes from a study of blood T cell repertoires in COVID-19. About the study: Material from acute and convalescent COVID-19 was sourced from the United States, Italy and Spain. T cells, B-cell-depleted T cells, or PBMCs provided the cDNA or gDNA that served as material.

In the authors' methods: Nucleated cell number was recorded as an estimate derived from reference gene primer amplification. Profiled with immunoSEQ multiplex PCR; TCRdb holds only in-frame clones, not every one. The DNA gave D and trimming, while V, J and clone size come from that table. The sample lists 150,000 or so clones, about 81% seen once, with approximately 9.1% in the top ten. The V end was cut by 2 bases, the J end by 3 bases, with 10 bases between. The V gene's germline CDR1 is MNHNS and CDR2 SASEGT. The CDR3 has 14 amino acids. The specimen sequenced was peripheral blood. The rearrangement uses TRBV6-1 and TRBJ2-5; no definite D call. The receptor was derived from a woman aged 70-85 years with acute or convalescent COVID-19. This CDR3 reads CASSESNGEETQYF. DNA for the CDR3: TGTGCCAGCAGTGAAAGTAACGGAGAAGAGACCCAGTACTTC.